The 12 T cell receptor beta chains below all came from one sample that was sequenced in a study of T cell responses to AZD1222 COVID-19 vaccine. TCRdb keeps only in-frame clones here, not all; method: immunoSEQ multiplex PCR. The table has roughly 150,000 clones, 90% seen once. Sample: peripheral blood, taken 28 days after the second AZD1222 dose. The receptors derive from an adult who received the AZD1222 COVID-19 vaccine.

This chain connects TRBV12-3 or TRBV12-4 to TRBJ2-1, with a tentative D call TRBD1 (6 bases). Between the trimmed V and J ends, which lost 2 bases and 7 bases, there was a span of 6 bases. The CDR3 runs to 12 residues. This chain's CDR3 is CASSLQGNEQFF. The CDR3 bases are TGTGCCAGCAGTTTACAGGGGAATGAGCAGTTCTTC.

V usage is TRBV14 and J usage is TRBJ2-7, with D tentatively TRBD2 (5 bases). This CDR3 spans 14 amino acids. V lost 0 bases to trimming and J lost 3 bases, with 9 bases between them. Germline V CDR1 and CDR2: SGHDN, FVKESK. In DNA, the CDR3 is TGTGCCAGCAGCCAAGACGGAGGTATCTACGAGCAGTACTTC. This translates into CASSQDGGIYEQYF.

The genes are TRBV30 and TRBJ1-3; D is undetermined. CDR3 length: 14 amino acids. Germline V CDR1 and CDR2: GTSNPN, SVGIG (reference sequence). The V end was cut by 1 base, the J end by 1 base, with 8 bases between. The CDR3 loop reads CAWSADFSGNTIYF. As DNA, the CDR3 is TGTGCCTGGAGTGCCGACTTTTCTGGAAACACCATATATTTT.

Notes on this clone: Mismatch with germline at one junction end may stem from a read error. This rearrangement joins TRBV6-5 to TRBJ1-2; 7 bases are a match to TRBD1. The CDR3 extends over 15 amino acids. Germline V CDR1 and CDR2: MNHEY, SVGAGI. The CDR3 coding sequence is TGTGCCAGCAGTCTAACAGGGGTGAATTACTACGGCTACACCTTC. Its protein product is CASSLTGVNYYGYTF.

The sample holds a few counts of this clone. This chain joins TRBV7-9 and TRBJ1-6; a possible D gene is TRBD1 (6 bases). Trimming took off 6 bases at V and 7 bases at J, with 13 bases between the two ends. Germline lookup yields CDR1 SEHNR and CDR2 FQNEAQ (reference sequence). The CDR3 contains 14 residues. The CDR3 loop is CASRSTGPNSPLHF. The CDR3, as DNA: TGTGCCAGCAGGTCGACAGGCCCCAATTCACCCCTCCACTTT.

The rearrangement uses TRBV27 and TRBJ1-5; tentatively, D is TRBD1 (6 bases). Between the trimmed V and J ends, which lost 2 bases and 6 bases, there was a span of 14 bases. This CDR3 is built from 15 residues. Germline CDR1 and CDR2: MNHEY and SMNVEV (reference sequence). The CDR3 region has the DNA TGTGCCAGCAGTTTACGCACAGGGCTGGGTCAGCCCCAGCATTTT. This encodes CASSLRTGLGQPQHF.

The gene calls are TRBV5-1 and TRBJ1-4, with 7 positions matching TRBD1. The CDR3 covers 14 residues. V was pared by 1 base and J by 8 bases, with 5 bases of the junction left unmatched. Germline V lookup: CDR1 SGHRS, CDR2 YFSETQ. This CDR3 is CASSLRQGGEKLFF. In DNA form, the CDR3 reads TGCGCCAGCAGCTTGAGACAGGGCGGGGAAAAACTGTTTTTT.

V is TRBV28 and J is TRBJ2-7; no clear D gene. The germline V gene encodes CDR1 MDHEN and CDR2 SYDVKM. Trimming removed 2 bases from V and 0 bases from J, with 5 bases in between. The CDR3 consists of 13 residues. The CDR3 DNA follows: TGTGCCAGCAGTTTACCAGTCTCCTACGAGCAGTACTTC. It yields the protein CASSLPVSYEQYF.

The chain employs TRBV10-3 and TRBJ1-4; D gene uncertain. Trimming removed 2 bases at V and 0 bases at J, with 4 bases between. The CDR3 spans 14 residues. From germline, CDR1 is ENHRY and CDR2 SYGVKD. The CDR3 nucleotides read TGTGCCATCAGTGAGACACCAACTAATGAAAAACTGTTTTTT. Translated, it gives CAISETPTNEKLFF.

This clone was observed a few times. V and J are TRBV7-6 and TRBJ1-5, with TRBD1 matching over 10 bases. CDR3 length equals 15 residues. V trimming: 1 base; J trimming: 6 bases; junction bases outside the gene matches: 3. Germline CDR1 reads SGHVS; CDR2 reads FNYEAQ. The CDR3 DNA follows: TGTGCCAGCAGCTTAGGACAGGGGGCGAGTCAGCCCCAGCATTTT. Protein sequence: CASSLGQGASQPQHF.

This clone was found once. The rearrangement uses TRBV19 and TRBJ1-6, with D unresolved. This CDR3 comprises 17 residues. V lost 3 bases, J lost 9 bases, and 21 bases lay in between. Germline CDR1 LNHDA, CDR2 SQIVND (reference sequence). This CDR3 is CASSMPREVRIRSPLHF. CDR3 DNA sequence: TGTGCCAGTAGTATGCCACGAGAAGTGCGTATTCGTTCACCCCTCCACTTT. Combining the CDR3 with reference TRBV19 and TRBJ1-6 gives the whole variable domain DGGITQSPKYLFRKEGQNVTLSCEQNLNHDAMYWYRQDPGQGLRLIYYSQIVNDFQKGDIAEGYSVSREKKESFPLTVTSAQKNPTAFYLCASSMPREVRIRSPLHFGNGTRLTVT.

This clone has just one count. This chain connects TRBV4-3 to TRBJ2-5; 10 nucleotides align to TRBD1. Germline values: CDR1 LGHNA, CDR2 YSLEER. J lost 2 bases, V lost 1 base, and 22 bases had no gene match. This CDR3 region has 22 residues. The CDR3 DNA reads as TGCGCCAGCAGCCAAGCTCTGGGCGGGACAGGGGTACCTATGGGGGCACAAGAGACCCAGTACTTC. Translated: CASSQALGGTGVPMGAQETQYF.